The 21 T cell receptor beta chains listed next were all sequenced from one sample in a study of blood T cell repertoires in COVID-19. The protocol was immunoSEQ multiplex PCR, while the TCRdb copy is restricted to in-frame clones and leaves out a portion. Seen here are a few hundred thousand clones, approximately 89% observed once, and the top ten hold less than 2.5%. The sequencing input was PBMCs or T cells enriched from blood (not recorded which). These receptor sequences come from a man in his forties or fifties in a cohort exposed to, infected with or recovered from COVID-19 (not recorded which).

V is TRBV5-4 and J is TRBJ1-1, with D uncertain. The CDR3 runs to 14 residues. V was shortened by 6 bases and J by 2 bases, with 14 bases between the two germline ends. The germline CDR1 and CDR2 sequences are SGHNT and YYREEE (reference sequence). The chain's CDR3 is CASNWAGSNTEAFF. CDR3 nucleotides: TGTGCCAGCAACTGGGCGGGCAGCAACACTGAAGCTTTCTTT.

The chain employs TRBV5-4 and TRBJ2-2; D possibly corresponds to TRBD1 (6 bases). Germline V gene lookup returns CDR1 SGHNT and CDR2 YYREEE (reference sequence). Between the trimmed V and J ends, which lost 2 bases and 3 bases, there was a span of 11 bases. The CDR3 has 15 amino acids. For the CDR3, the DNA is TGTGCCAGCAGCTTTCCAGGGGAGTACACCGGGGAGCTGTTTTTT. Residues: CASSFPGEYTGELFF.

The chain recombines TRBV3-1 (or the pseudogene TRBV3-2) with TRBJ2-1; 8 bases align to TRBD2. The germline gives CDR1 LGHDT, CDR2 YNNKEL (reference sequence). There are 16 residues in the CDR3. The V segment lost 4 bases and the J segment 6 bases; nucleotides outside the gene matches: 11. CDR3 sequence reads: CASSPPTSASGNEQFF. The CDR3 nucleotides are TGTGCCAGCAGCCCCCCGACTAGCGCTTCGGGCAATGAGCAGTTCTTC.

This clone was seen just once. The chain is built from TRBV20-1 and TRBJ2-1; TRBD2 matches 9 bases. Per the germline V gene, CDR1 is DFQATT and CDR2 is SNEGSKA (reference sequence). This CDR3 region has 14 residues. Trimming took 6 bases from V and 7 from J; bases not matched to a gene: 10. CDR3 in DNA: TGCAGTGCGAGTCTAGCGGGGTCAGAGAATGAGCAGTTCTTC. It is translated as CSASLAGSENEQFF.

The CDR3 reads CASSAGQGTQPQHF. DNA for the CDR3: TGTGCCAGCTCAGCGGGACAGGGGACTCAGCCCCAGCATTTT. This chain joins TRBV18 and TRBJ1-5; 10 bases agree with TRBD1. The junction had 4 bases not matched to a gene; V was cut back by 5 bases and J by 6 bases. The CDR3 contains 14 residues. CDR1 and CDR2 (germline): KGHSH, LQKENI.

This clone was detected once. The chain uses TRBV7-6 and TRBJ1-1, with D hard to call. Germline V gene lookup returns CDR1 SGHVS and CDR2 FNYEAQ. V was cut by 5 bases and J by 1 base, with 8 bases left in between. CDR3 length: 13 residues. Here the CDR3 DNA reads TGTGCCAGCAGCCTAACTAGGAACACTGAAGCTTTCTTT. It translates to CASSLTRNTEAFF.

The J gene is TRBJ1-2, the V gene TRBV5-1; tentatively, D is TRBD1 (6 bases). Per the germline V gene, CDR1 is SGHRS and CDR2 is YFSETQ. With 2 bases removed from V and 2 bases from J, the gap between germline ends came to 7 bases. This CDR3 comprises 13 residues. CDR3 sequence (DNA): TGCGCCAGCAGCTTACAGGGCAACTATGGCTACACCTTC. It yields the protein CASSLQGNYGYTF.

The chain is built from TRBV11-2 and TRBJ2-7; tentatively, D is TRBD2 (5 bases). V lost 5 bases to trimming and J lost 2 bases, with 16 bases between them. This CDR3 is 15 amino acids long. Germline CDR1 and CDR2: SGHAT and FQNNGV. The CDR3 sequence: CASSPQAGGPYEQYF. In DNA form, the CDR3 reads TGTGCCAGCAGCCCCCAAGCCGGAGGTCCCTACGAGCAGTACTTC.

The gene calls are TRBV9 and TRBJ2-5; 12 nucleotides align to TRBD2. This CDR3 is 16 amino acids long. Germline V gene sequence: CDR1 SGDLS, CDR2 YYNGEE. V lost 1 base to trimming and J lost 4 bases; unmatched junction nucleotides: 5. The CDR3 nucleotides are TGTGCCAGCAGCGTACGGACTAGCGGGAAGGGAGAGACCCAGTACTTC. This encodes CASSVRTSGKGETQYF.

The CDR3, as DNA: TGTGCCAGCAGTTTACAACAGCTCTATGGCTACACCTTC. It is translated as CASSLQQLYGYTF. The genes are TRBV28 and TRBJ1-2; D uncertain. V lost 2 bases to trimming and J lost 4 bases, with 8 bases between them. Germline V gives CDR1 MDHEN, CDR2 SYDVKM. The CDR3 has 13 amino acids.

The rearrangement joins TRBV10-3 to TRBJ2-4; D is uncertain. V dropped 3 bases and J dropped 0 bases, with 3 bases sitting between them. The CDR3 covers 13 residues. Germline-derived CDR1 and CDR2 are ENHRY and SYGVKD. CDR3 residues: CAISELAKNIQYF. Here the CDR3 DNA reads TGTGCCATCAGTGAACTAGCCAAAAACATTCAGTACTTC.

The chain is built from TRBV10-1 and TRBJ1-2; a possible D gene is TRBD1 (5 bases). Between the trimmed V and J ends, which lost 2 bases and 6 bases, there was a span of 10 bases. Germline V gives CDR1 WNHNN, CDR2 SYGVQD (reference sequence). The CDR3 has 13 amino acids. CDR3 sequence (DNA): TGCGCCAGCAGTGAGAGGGCAGGGAATGGCTACACCTTC. Its protein product is CASSERAGNGYTF.

This sequence joins TRBV3-1 (or the pseudogene TRBV3-2) and TRBJ1-2; D is unclear. CDR3 length: 16 residues. The V and J ends lost 3 bases and 0 bases respectively, with 14 bases between them. Germline V gives CDR1 LGHDT, CDR2 YNNKEL (reference sequence). Here the CDR3 DNA reads TGTGCCAGCAGCCAGGCTCGGGAGTTCACTAACTATGGCTACACCTTC. It codes for CASSQAREFTNYGYTF.

The CDR3 nucleotides read TGTGCCAGCAGTGAAGCGTTACTAGCGGGAGGGCCAGGGGAGACCCAGTACTTC. Residues: CASSEALLAGGPGETQYF. The chain has TRBV2 and TRBJ2-5; TRBD2 aligns across 13 bases. CDR3 length: 18 residues. Trimming took 0 bases from V and 5 from J; bases not matched to a gene: 9. The germline gives CDR1 SNHLY, CDR2 FYNNEI. Filled out from reference TRBV2 and TRBJ2-5, the complete variable domain reads EPEVTQTPSHQVTQMGQEVILRCVPISNHLYFYWYRQILGQKVEFLVSFYNNEISEKSEIFDDQFSVERPDGSNFTLKIRSTKLEDSAMYFCASSEALLAGGPGETQYFGPGTRLLVL.

The chain links TRBV5-4 to TRBJ2-3; D unclear. Trimming took off 0 bases at V and 2 bases at J, with 13 bases between the two ends. Germline V gene lookup returns CDR1 SGHNT and CDR2 YYREEE (reference sequence). The CDR3 loop spans 16 amino acids. In nucleotides, the CDR3 is TGTGCCAGCAGCTTGGTATCCGGTAGCAACACAGATACGCAGTATTTT. Protein sequence: CASSLVSGSNTDTQYF.

This chain uses TRBV7-2 with TRBJ2-1; tentatively, D is TRBD2 (5 bases). V was shortened by 5 bases and J by 0 bases, with 11 bases between the two germline ends. The CDR3 is made up of 15 amino acids. Germline lookup yields CDR1 SGHTA and CDR2 FQGNSA. The CDR3 bases are TGTGCCAGCAGCATGACCGGGAACTCCTACAATGAGCAGTTCTTC. It translates to CASSMTGNSYNEQFF.

The sample holds a few counts of this clone. V and J are TRBV11-2 and TRBJ1-1, with no clear D. Germline V lookup: CDR1 SGHAT, CDR2 FQNNGV. This CDR3 is built from 11 residues. Trimming left V 2 bases short and J 7 bases short, with 5 bases between. The CDR3 bases are TGTGCCAGCAGCTTAAATATTGAAGCTTTCTTT. Translated: CASSLNIEAFF.

The V and J genes are TRBV2 and TRBJ2-5; 10 nucleotides line up with TRBD2. Germline trimming cut 5 bases from V and 2 bases from J; bases unmatched to any gene: 5. The CDR3 totals 15 residues. Germline V CDR1 and CDR2: SNHLY, FYNNEI. Written as DNA, the CDR3 is TGTGCCAGCAGTCCTAGCGGGAGTTATCAAGAGACCCAGTACTTC. This translates into CASSPSGSYQETQYF. Together with reference TRBV2 and TRBJ2-5, the CDR3 gives the full variable domain: EPEVTQTPSHQVTQMGQEVILRCVPISNHLYFYWYRQILGQKVEFLVSFYNNEISEKSEIFDDQFSVERPDGSNFTLKIRSTKLEDSAMYFCASSPSGSYQETQYFGPGTRLLVL.

This chain connects TRBV11-3 to TRBJ2-7; the match to TRBD2 covers 11 bases. Germline V lookup: CDR1 SGHNT, CDR2 YENEEA. The CDR3 loop spans 15 amino acids. V dropped 1 base and J dropped 4; count of bases not matched to a gene: 3. The CDR3 sequence is CASSLVASGRYEQYF. The CDR3 region has the DNA TGTGCCAGCAGCTTAGTAGCTAGCGGGAGGTACGAGCAGTACTTC.

The rearrangement links TRBV29-1 to TRBJ1-1, with 7 bases fitting TRBD1. The CDR3 length is 14 residues. Germline loops: CDR1 SQVTM, CDR2 ANQGSEA. Trimming cost V 2 bases and J 5 bases; bases outside gene matches: 8. The CDR3 reads CSVETQLQGTEAFF. In nucleotides, the CDR3 is TGCAGCGTTGAAACTCAATTACAGGGGACTGAAGCTTTCTTT.

The chain's CDR3 is CASSVTSGTYEQYF. The DNA of the CDR3 is TGCGCCAGCAGCGTGACTAGCGGGACATACGAGCAGTACTTC. The rearrangement joins TRBV5-1 to TRBJ2-7, with 11 nucleotides matching TRBD2. CDR1 and CDR2 (germline): SGHRS, YFSETQ. The CDR3 has 14 amino acids. J was trimmed by 4 bases and V by 4 bases; bases with no gene match: 4.